This TCR beta chain was found in a study of cytomegalovirus exposure and HLA in healthy donors. From germline, CDR1 is SNHLY and CDR2 FYNNEI. Trimming removed 5 bases from V and 6 bases from J; junction bases left unmatched: 8. CDR3 size: 15 residues. Study-wide results and caveats: The study flagged 150 to 200 TCR beta chains as cytomegalovirus-associated.

Primers for the PCR totalled 60 Vbeta and 13 Jbeta. Generated by immunoSEQ multiplex PCR, the TCRdb table keeps only in-frame clones and is missing some. The repertoire holds 100,000 to 150,000 clones, with about three quarters as singletons. Each donor was healthy, and each was a bone marrow donor. As concerns this clone: Its antigen is not known.

The sample comprised PBMCs. The chain combines TRBV2 with TRBJ2-7; 12 positions agree with TRBD2. The TCR originated in a young woman in good health and CMV-seronegative. CDR3 sequence: CASSLSSGGALEQYF. CDR3 bases: TGTGCCAGCAGTCTATCTAGCGGGGGGGCCCTCGAGCAGTACTTC. The full variable domain, with the rest looked up from reference TRBV2 and TRBJ2-7, is EPEVTQTPSHQVTQMGQEVILRCVPISNHLYFYWYRQILGQKVEFLVSFYNNEISEKSEIFDDQFSVERPDGSNFTLKIRSTKLEDSAMYFCASSLSSGGALEQYFGPGTRLTVT.